This entry lists 8 T cell receptor beta chains sequenced from one sample in a study of T-cell reconstitution after alpha-beta-depleted transplantation in children. Preparing the TCRbeta library involved the use of unique molecular identifiers. TCRdb reanalysed the PCR reads using MiXCR and keeps one entry per CDR3 protein. The table shows fewer than 550,000 distinct CDR3 sequences, with more than 9.5% occurring only once. The sequencing here drew on PBMCs, mostly from graft donor cells, taken 180 days after TCRalphabeta/CD19-depleted stem cell transplant. The receptors originated from a female patient aged 2-9 years who had a stem cell transplant for aplastic anemia, so the T cells may come from the graft donor.

This clonotype turned up a few times. The CDR3 spells CASSLTSLEQFF. The CDR3 region has the DNA TGTGCCAGCAGCTTAACTAGTCTTGAGCAGTTCTTC. The V and J genes are TRBV7-9 and TRBJ2-1, with D possibly TRBD2 on 5 matching bases. This CDR3 comprises 12 residues. CDR1 is SEHNR, CDR2 FQNEAQ, per germline (reference sequence). V gave up 2 bases and J gave up 9 bases, with 8 bases separating them.

The chain links TRBV12-3 or TRBV12-4 to TRBJ2-3, with TRBD2 identical over 8 bases. Germline trimming cut 2 bases from V and 4 bases from J; bases unmatched to any gene: 5. The CDR3 is made up of 15 amino acids. The CDR3 nucleotides are TGTGCCAGCAGTTTAATCGGGGGGGGCCCAGATACGCAGTATTTT. This sequence encodes CASSLIGGGPDTQYF.

This clonotype was observed a handful of times. This sequence joins TRBV9 and TRBJ2-1; D is perhaps TRBD2 (6 bases). V shed 3 bases and J shed 5 bases, with 15 bases lying between them. The CDR3 covers 15 residues. Germline-derived CDR1 and CDR2 are SGDLS and YYNGEE. Here the CDR3 DNA reads TGTGCCAGCAGCGGTTTAGCGGAACAGAACAATGAGCAGTTCTTC. Protein: CASSGLAEQNNEQFF.

As for this clonotype: A much larger clone lies a single base off, so this may be a read error. CDR3 loop: CASSLWSTNTGELFF. CDR3 coding DNA: TGTGCCAGCAGCTTATGGAGTACGAACACCGGGGAGCTGTTTTTT. The chain joins TRBV7-9 to TRBJ2-2; D not certain. This CDR3 is built from 15 residues. Between the trimmed V and J ends, which lost 2 bases and 0 bases, there was a span of 7 bases. CDR1 and CDR2 (germline): SEHNR, FQNEAQ (reference sequence).

The V and J genes are TRBV5-1 and TRBJ2-2; D might be TRBD1 (5 bases). The CDR3 spans 17 residues. V was cut by 0 bases and J by 5 bases, with 17 bases left in between. CDR1 is SGHRS and CDR2 is YFSETQ in the germline V gene. CDR3 DNA: TGCGCCAGCAGCTTGGCCCCACTCCAGGGTTTGACCGGGGAGCTGTTTTTT. It encodes CASSLAPLQGLTGELFF.

This clonotype has a handful of counts. This sequence joins TRBV29-1 and TRBJ2-7; 10 bases align to TRBD1. Trimming cost V 7 bases and J 6 bases; bases outside gene matches: 9. The CDR3 spans 13 residues. Germline-derived CDR1 and CDR2 are SQVTM and ANQGSEA. The CDR3 DNA follows: TGCAGCGGCAGCCGGGACAGGGGAGGCGAGCAGTACTTC. It codes for CSGSRDRGGEQYF.

This clonotype was detected a few times. The V call is TRBV28, the J call TRBJ2-7; D is possibly TRBD1 or TRBD2 (5 bases each). The V end lost 10 bases, the J end lost 2 bases, and 15 bases lay between the germline ends. The CDR3 runs 13 residues. Germline CDR1 and CDR2: MDHEN and SYDVKM. The CDR3 region has the DNA TGTGCCAACCCCCGTTTGGGGGCCTACGAGCAGTACTTC. It yields the protein CANPRLGAYEQYF.

As for this clonotype: Germline and junction disagree at one end, which may indicate a read error. The J gene is TRBJ1-3, the V gene TRBV20-1, with TRBD1 matching over 9 bases. The CDR3 loop spans 17 amino acids. Per germline, CDR1 DFQATT and CDR2 SNEGSKA (reference sequence). CDR3 sequence reads: CCAEGKGTGTSGNTIYF. CDR3 coding DNA: TGCTGTGCTGAAGGCAAGGGGACAGGGACCTCCGGAAACACCATATATTTT.